The next 28 T cell receptor beta chains were all read from a single sample in a study of T cells in Graves' hyperthyroidism and ophthalmopathy. Regions amplified from RNA transcripts were the TCR beta CDR3 regions. First-round RT-PCR with HTBI primers amplified the TCR CDR3 region. In TCRdb, the multiplex PCR reads were re-called with MiXCR into one record per CDR3 protein. The sample shows hundreds of thousands of distinct CDR3 sequences, around 15% of them seen only once. Sequencing used blood. The receptors come from a man aged 18 to 29 with Graves' ophthalmopathy.

This clonotype has ten or more counts. The chain uses TRBV7-9 and TRBJ2-1; maybe TRBD1 (6 bases). The CDR3 covers 14 residues. Trimming cost V 4 bases and J 4 bases, with 11 bases left between them. Germline V lookup: CDR1 SEHNR, CDR2 FQNEAQ (reference sequence). CDR3 DNA: TGTGCCAGCAGCTGGACAGCCCCTTACAATGAGCAGTTCTTC. Protein product: CASSWTAPYNEQFF.

This clonotype was picked up many times. The CDR3 is CSARTGAWNTEAFF. The CDR3 coding sequence is TGCAGTGCCCGGACCGGGGCGTGGAACACTGAAGCTTTCTTT. The chain employs TRBV20-1 and TRBJ1-1; TRBD1 is a possible D gene (5 bases). Germline V lookup: CDR1 DFQATT, CDR2 SNEGSKA (reference sequence). Trimming took off 6 bases at V and 1 base at J, with 15 bases between the two ends. The CDR3 is made up of 14 amino acids.

There are a few counts of this clonotype. The chain has TRBV15 and TRBJ1-1; D is undetermined. Germline V CDR1 and CDR2: LNHNV, YYDKDF (reference sequence). This CDR3 is built from 12 residues. Deletions cut 7 bases from V and 3 bases from J, with 9 bases between. The CDR3 protein is CATKQPHTEAFF. The CDR3 region has the DNA TGTGCCACCAAACAGCCGCACACTGAAGCTTTCTTT.

The V and J genes are TRBV6-1 and TRBJ2-7, with TRBD1 as a possible D gene (6 bases). Per germline, CDR1 MNHNS and CDR2 SASEGT. V lost 1 base to trimming and J lost 3 bases, with 19 bases between them. CDR3 length equals 17 residues. CDR3 bases: TGTGCCAGCAGTGAAGAGATGGGTCGGACAGTTGTCTACGAGCAGTACTTC. Residues: CASSEEMGRTVVYEQYF.

The chain couples TRBV6-5 to TRBJ2-1; D is perhaps TRBD1 or TRBD2 (5 bases each). From germline, CDR1 is MNHEY and CDR2 SVGAGI. Trimming removed 1 base from V and 2 bases from J, with 12 bases in between. The CDR3 loop spans 16 amino acids. The CDR3 reads CASSYWDPGTYNEQFF. The CDR3 nucleotides are TGTGCCAGCAGTTACTGGGACCCCGGTACCTACAATGAGCAGTTCTTC.

This clonotype was detected a few times. The chain uses TRBV20-1 and TRBJ2-2, with 8 bases that match TRBD2. CDR1 and CDR2 (germline): DFQATT, SNEGSKA (reference sequence). The CDR3 has 17 residues. After removal of 0 bases from V and 8 bases from J, the junction contained 14 bases not matched to a gene. CDR3 in amino acids: CSARDLFRTSSAGELFF. The CDR3, as DNA: TGCAGTGCTAGAGATCTTTTTCGGACTAGCTCGGCGGGGGAGCTGTTTTTT.

This clonotype has ten or more counts. The genes are TRBV7-6 and TRBJ2-7, with 11 positions matching TRBD1. Losses at the gene ends were 1 base for V and 4 bases for J; bases not matched to a gene: 6. Germline CDR1 is SGHVS and CDR2 is FNYEAQ. The CDR3 loop spans 16 amino acids. CDR3 residues: CASSLDGQGAQYEQYF. CDR3 nucleotides: TGTGCCAGCAGCTTAGACGGACAGGGGGCTCAGTACGAGCAGTACTTC.

This chain uses TRBV10-3 with TRBJ1-6, with unresolved D. Germline values: CDR1 ENHRY, CDR2 SYGVKD. Deletions cut 6 bases from V and 8 bases from J, with 17 bases between. This CDR3 has 15 residues. This CDR3 reads CAISQRPGEDSPLHF. CDR3 DNA: TGTGCCATCAGCCAACGACCCGGGGAGGATTCACCCCTCCACTTT.

At least ten counts were recorded for this clonotype. The genes are TRBV5-1 and TRBJ2-7; no firm D call. From germline, CDR1 is SGHRS and CDR2 YFSETQ. The CDR3 runs 12 residues. V gave up 10 bases and J gave up 6 bases, with 17 bases separating them. The CDR3 loop reads CAGIRAVCEQYF. DNA of the CDR3: TGCGCCGGTATACGGGCAGTCTGCGAGCAGTACTTC.

V and J are TRBV24-1 and TRBJ2-1; TRBD2 is a possible D gene (5 bases). V lost 7 bases to trimming and J lost 6 bases, with 18 bases between them. The CDR3 is 15 amino acids. Germline V gives CDR1 KGHDR, CDR2 SFDVKD. CDR3 nucleotide sequence: TGTGCCACCAGGGAAGGCACTAGGGAAACCAATGAGCAGTTCTTC. Translated, it gives CATREGTRETNEQFF.

The rearrangement uses TRBV19 and TRBJ2-7; 9 nucleotides agree with TRBD2. After removal of 9 bases from V and 7 bases from J, the junction contained 13 bases not matched to a gene. CDR3 length: 14 residues. The germline CDR1 and CDR2 sequences are LNHDA and SQIVND (reference sequence). This CDR3 is CASTAASGIGEQYF. The CDR3 region has the DNA TGTGCCAGCACCGCGGCTAGCGGGATAGGGGAGCAGTACTTC.

This clonotype was counted only a few times. This chain connects TRBV24-1 to TRBJ2-1; 12 bases agree with TRBD2. V was clipped by 7 bases and J by 12 bases; unmatched bases: 9. Germline-derived CDR1 and CDR2 are KGHDR and SFDVKD. The CDR3 totals 14 residues. DNA for the CDR3: TGTGCCACCAGCTTGGCTAGCGGGAGGGCCACGCAGTTCTTC. Its protein is CATSLASGRATQFF.

CDR3 sequence: CASSSQGATNNSPLHF. The CDR3 DNA reads TGTGCCAGCAGTTCCCAGGGGGCGACAAATAATTCACCCCTCCACTTT. This chain connects TRBV6-9 to TRBJ1-6; 8 positions agree with TRBD1. Germline lookup yields CDR1 MNHGY and CDR2 SVAAGI. The junction had 7 bases not matched to a gene; V was cut back by 4 bases and J by 5 bases. The CDR3 is 16 residues long.

This clonotype was seen a few times. The V and J genes are TRBV6-1 and TRBJ1-5; no clear D gene. Germline assignment: CDR1 MNHNS and CDR2 SASEGT. V lost 7 bases to trimming and J lost 2 bases, with 15 bases between them. This CDR3 has 15 residues. For the CDR3, the DNA is TGTGCCAGCATGTCGGAGGCTTATGGCAATCAGCCCCAGCATTTT. Translation: CASMSEAYGNQPQHF.

The gene calls are TRBV27 and TRBJ2-5, with D hard to call. Germline V lookup: CDR1 MNHEY, CDR2 SMNVEV (reference sequence). V lost 6 bases to trimming and J lost 5 bases, with 7 bases between them. The CDR3 extends over 11 amino acids. The CDR3, as DNA: TGTGCCAGCAGAAAAGGGGAGACCCAGTACTTC. This encodes CASRKGETQYF.

This clonotype occurred many times. The gene calls are TRBV30 and TRBJ2-2, with a weak D call TRBD1 (5 bases). In germline, CDR1 is GTSNPN, CDR2 SVGIG (reference sequence). V was trimmed by 0 bases and J by 8 bases, leaving 13 bases between them. This CDR3 contains 14 residues. The DNA of the CDR3 is TGTGCCTGGAGTGTAGGCAGGGTCGGGGGGGAGCTGTTTTTT. It translates to CAWSVGRVGGELFF.

Only a few counts were recorded for this clonotype. The chain employs TRBV11-2 and TRBJ1-4; 12 nucleotides agree with TRBD1. Germline V gene lookup returns CDR1 SGHAT and CDR2 FQNNGV. The CDR3 has 19 residues. The V segment lost 5 bases and the J segment 3 bases; nucleotides outside the gene matches: 13. This chain's CDR3 is CASSRAGTGGYAANEKLFF. In DNA form, the CDR3 reads TGTGCCAGCAGCCGCGCCGGGACAGGGGGCTATGCGGCTAATGAAAAACTGTTTTTT.

This clonotype was observed at least ten times. The J gene is TRBJ2-1, the V gene TRBV5-1; maybe TRBD1 (5 bases). From germline, CDR1 is SGHRS and CDR2 YFSETQ. Trimming took 0 bases from V and 10 from J, leaving 17 bases between them. The CDR3 runs to 15 residues. The CDR3 loop is CASSLVRGLENEQFF. The DNA for the CDR3 is TGCGCCAGCAGCTTGGTTAGGGGTCTGGAGAACGAGCAGTTCTTC.

The chain recombines TRBV6-1 with TRBJ2-7; 8 bases are shared with TRBD1. The trim removed 5 bases at V and 5 bases at J, leaving 11 bases unmatched. CDR1 and CDR2 (germline): MNHNS, SASEGT. The CDR3 has 15 residues. The CDR3 region is CASSSPGQANNEQYF. For the CDR3, the DNA is TGTGCCAGCAGTTCCCCGGGACAGGCCAATAACGAGCAGTACTTC.

This clonotype was recorded many times. V gene TRBV18 combines with J gene TRBJ1-2; tentative D call: TRBD1 (6 bases). The CDR3 runs 14 residues. CDR1 is KGHSH, CDR2 LQKENI, per germline. Trimming left V 0 bases short and J 5 bases short, with 10 bases between. The CDR3 nucleotides read TGTGCCAGCTCACCACCGGGACACCAATATGGCTACACCTTC. This gives the protein CASSPPGHQYGYTF.

This clonotype was observed a handful of times. The J gene is TRBJ2-3, the V gene TRBV24-1, with 7 bases fitting TRBD2. Germline V CDR1 and CDR2: KGHDR, SFDVKD. CDR3 length: 15 amino acids. The ends lost 6 bases at V and 2 bases at J; junction bases unmatched: 7. The DNA for the CDR3 is TGTGCCACCAGTTACCGGGAGGTCTCCACAGATACGCAGTATTTT. Protein: CATSYREVSTDTQYF.

There are many counts of this clonotype. The chain uses TRBV5-1 and TRBJ2-1, with 10 bases identical to TRBD1. Germline assignment: CDR1 SGHRS and CDR2 YFSETQ. The CDR3 runs to 18 residues. Trimming at V came to 4 bases and at J to 0 bases, leaving 10 bases not matched to a gene. The CDR3 DNA is TGCGCCAGCAGCAAACCTTCGACAGGGGGCGTCTCCTACAATGAGCAGTTCTTC. Its protein product is CASSKPSTGGVSYNEQFF. Combining the CDR3 with reference TRBV5-1 and TRBJ2-1 gives the whole variable domain KAGVTQTPRYLIKTRGQQVTLSCSPISGHRSVSWYQQTPGQGLQFLFEYFSETQRNKGNFPGRFSGRQFSNSRSEMNVSTLELGDSALYLCASSKPSTGGVSYNEQFFGPGTRLTVL.

The chain links TRBV4-1 to TRBJ2-7; 12 bases map to TRBD2. Trimming removed 8 bases from V and 4 bases from J; junction bases left unmatched: 6. The CDR3 covers 14 residues. Germline lookup yields CDR1 MGHRA and CDR2 YSYEKL. In nucleotides, the CDR3 is TGCGCCAGCCGCGGACTAGCGGGAAAGTACGAGCAGTACTTC. Protein: CASRGLAGKYEQYF.

This clonotype appeared many times. The chain employs TRBV24-1 and TRBJ2-1, with 10 bases matching TRBD2. The V gene end was trimmed by 1 base and the J gene end by 9 bases; junction bases not matched to a gene: 11. CDR1 KGHDR and CDR2 SFDVKD come from the germline V gene. CDR3 size: 17 residues. The CDR3 DNA follows: TGTGCCACCAGTGATTTTCGAACTAGCGGGGCCTTCAGTGAGCAGTTCTTC. It specifies CATSDFRTSGAFSEQFF.

This clonotype was seen at least ten times. The CDR3, as DNA: TGTGCCAGCAGATTAACCGGGACTACCGCCTACGAGCAGTACTTC. It encodes CASRLTGTTAYEQYF. The rearrangement joins TRBV27 to TRBJ2-7; 7 nucleotides line up with TRBD2. The V gene end was trimmed by 6 bases and the J gene end by 2 bases; junction bases not matched to a gene: 10. Germline assignment: CDR1 MNHEY and CDR2 SMNVEV (reference sequence). This CDR3 has 15 amino acids.

A few counts support this clonotype. The V and J genes are TRBV24-1 and TRBJ1-4; unclear D gene. V was shortened by 6 bases and J by 4 bases, with 5 bases between the two germline ends. Germline CDR1 reads KGHDR; CDR2 reads SFDVKD. The CDR3 is 12 amino acids. The CDR3 protein is CATSQDNEKLFF. As DNA, the CDR3 is TGTGCCACCAGTCAAGATAATGAAAAACTGTTTTTT.

In this sample, this clonotype turned up a few times. The V and J genes are TRBV4-2 and TRBJ2-1; a possible D gene is TRBD2 (6 bases). This CDR3 region has 16 residues. Germline CDR1 reads LGHNA; CDR2 reads YNFKEQ. Trimming took off 3 bases at V and 5 bases at J, with 17 bases between the two ends. CDR3 sequence (DNA): TGTGCCAGCAGCCAGGCCGCGGCGGGGATAGACAATGAGCAGTTCTTC. Protein sequence: CASSQAAAGIDNEQFF.

As to this clonotype: A much bigger clone sits one base away, suggesting this may be a read error. This chain joins TRBV20-1 and TRBJ1-1; D call uncertain. Looked up from germline, CDR1 is DFQATT and CDR2 is SNEGSKA (reference sequence). This CDR3 has 12 residues. Here the CDR3 reads CSARGHLPETFF. CDR3 nucleotides: TGCAGTGCTAGAGGTCACCTACCTGAAACTTTCTTT.